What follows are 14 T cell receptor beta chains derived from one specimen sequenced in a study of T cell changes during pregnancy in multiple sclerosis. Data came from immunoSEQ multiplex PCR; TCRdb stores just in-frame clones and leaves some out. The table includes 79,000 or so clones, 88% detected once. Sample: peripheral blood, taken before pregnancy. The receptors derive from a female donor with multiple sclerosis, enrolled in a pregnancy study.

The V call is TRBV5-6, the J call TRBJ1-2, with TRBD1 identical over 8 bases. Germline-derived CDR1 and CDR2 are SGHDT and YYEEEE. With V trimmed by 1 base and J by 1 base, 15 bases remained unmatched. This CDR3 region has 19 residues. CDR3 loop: CASSLNEDRGVGFNYGYTF. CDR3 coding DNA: TGTGCCAGCAGCTTGAACGAAGACAGGGGTGTCGGGTTTAACTATGGCTACACCTTC.

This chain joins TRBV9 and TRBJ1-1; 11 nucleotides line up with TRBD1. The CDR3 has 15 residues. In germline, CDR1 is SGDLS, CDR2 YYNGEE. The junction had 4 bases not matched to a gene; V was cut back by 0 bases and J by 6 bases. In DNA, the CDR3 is TGTGCCAGCAGCGTAGGGACAGGGGGCTACGCTGAAGCTTTCTTT. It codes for CASSVGTGGYAEAFF.

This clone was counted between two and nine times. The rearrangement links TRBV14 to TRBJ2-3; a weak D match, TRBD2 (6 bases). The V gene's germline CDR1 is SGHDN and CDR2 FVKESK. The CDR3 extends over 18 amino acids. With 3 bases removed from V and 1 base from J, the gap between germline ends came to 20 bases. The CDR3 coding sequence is TGTGCCAGCAGCCATCGTTCCGCGGGGCTAGGGCGCACAGATACGCAGTATTTT. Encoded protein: CASSHRSAGLGRTDTQYF.

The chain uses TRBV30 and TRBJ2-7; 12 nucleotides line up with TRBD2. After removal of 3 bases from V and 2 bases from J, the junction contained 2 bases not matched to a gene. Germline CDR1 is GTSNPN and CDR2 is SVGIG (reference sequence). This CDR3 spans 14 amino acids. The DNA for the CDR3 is TGTGCCTGGAGGGGACTAGCGGGTGCCTACGAGCAGTACTTC. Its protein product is CAWRGLAGAYEQYF.

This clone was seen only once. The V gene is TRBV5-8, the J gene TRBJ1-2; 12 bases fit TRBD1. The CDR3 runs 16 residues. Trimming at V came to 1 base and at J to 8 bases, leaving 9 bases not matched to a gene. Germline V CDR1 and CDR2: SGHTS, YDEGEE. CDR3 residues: CASSLRPGQGAVGYTF. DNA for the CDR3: TGTGCCAGCAGCTTGCGGCCGGGACAGGGGGCAGTCGGCTACACCTTC.

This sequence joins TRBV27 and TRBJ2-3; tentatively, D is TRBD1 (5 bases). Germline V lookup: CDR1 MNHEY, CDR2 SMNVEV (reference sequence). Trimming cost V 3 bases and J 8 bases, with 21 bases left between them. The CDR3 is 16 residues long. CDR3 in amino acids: CASSLEGPYTGPTQYF. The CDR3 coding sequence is TGTGCCAGCAGTTTGGAAGGCCCGTATACAGGACCTACGCAGTATTTT.

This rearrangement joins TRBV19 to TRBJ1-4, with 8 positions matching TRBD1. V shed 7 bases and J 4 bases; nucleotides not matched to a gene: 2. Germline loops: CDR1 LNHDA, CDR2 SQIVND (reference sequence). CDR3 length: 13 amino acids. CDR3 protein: CASTGQGNEKLFF. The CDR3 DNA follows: TGTGCCAGTACCGGACAGGGTAATGAAAAACTGTTTTTT.

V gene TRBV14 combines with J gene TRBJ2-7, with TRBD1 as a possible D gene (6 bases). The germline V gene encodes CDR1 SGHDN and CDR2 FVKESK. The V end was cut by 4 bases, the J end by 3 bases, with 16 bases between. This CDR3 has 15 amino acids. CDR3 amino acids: CASSPTQGRFYEQYF. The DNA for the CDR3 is TGTGCCAGCAGCCCAACTCAGGGGAGATTCTACGAGCAGTACTTC.

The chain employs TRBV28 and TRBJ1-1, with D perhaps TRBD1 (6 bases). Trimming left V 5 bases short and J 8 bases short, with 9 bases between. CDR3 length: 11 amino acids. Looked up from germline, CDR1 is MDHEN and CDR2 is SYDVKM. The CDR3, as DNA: TGTGCCAGCAGTGCCGGGACAGAAGCTTTCTTT. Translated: CASSAGTEAFF.

CDR3 sequence: CASRDRVNTGELFF. CDR3 in DNA: TGTGCCAGCAGAGACAGGGTGAACACCGGGGAGCTGTTTTTT. V gene TRBV9 combines with J gene TRBJ2-2; TRBD1 aligns across 7 bases. Trimming took 5 bases from V and 1 from J; bases not matched to a gene: 2. Germline CDR1 and CDR2: SGDLS and YYNGEE. The CDR3 extends over 14 amino acids.

Here the CDR3 DNA reads TGTGCCAGCAGCTTAGCTGCCGGGACAGGGTATCAGCCCCAGCATTTT. Translating gives CASSLAAGTGYQPQHF. The V and J genes are TRBV7-9 and TRBJ1-5, with 9 bases fitting TRBD1. This CDR3 region has 16 residues. Germline values: CDR1 SEHNR, CDR2 FQNEAQ (reference sequence). Germline trimming cut 0 bases from V and 5 bases from J; bases unmatched to any gene: 5. Combining the CDR3 with reference TRBV7-9 and TRBJ1-5 gives the whole variable domain DTGVSQNPRHKITKRGQNVTFRCDPISEHNRLYWYRQTLGQGPEFLTYFQNEAQLEKSRLLSDRFSAERPKGSFSTLEIQRTEQGDSAMYLCASSLAAGTGYQPQHFGDGTRLSIL.

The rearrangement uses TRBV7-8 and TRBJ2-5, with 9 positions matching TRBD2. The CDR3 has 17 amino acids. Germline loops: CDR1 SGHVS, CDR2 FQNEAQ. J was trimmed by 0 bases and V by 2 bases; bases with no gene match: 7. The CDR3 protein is CASSLSPAGGNQETQYF. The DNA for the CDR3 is TGTGCCAGCAGCTTATCCCCTGCGGGAGGGAACCAAGAGACCCAGTACTTC.

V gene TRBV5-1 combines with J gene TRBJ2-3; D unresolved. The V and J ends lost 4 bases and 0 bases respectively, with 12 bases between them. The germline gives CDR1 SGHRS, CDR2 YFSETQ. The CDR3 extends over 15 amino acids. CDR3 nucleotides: TGCGCCAGCAGCGACGCAGCGTCTAGCACAGATACGCAGTATTTT. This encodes CASSDAASSTDTQYF.

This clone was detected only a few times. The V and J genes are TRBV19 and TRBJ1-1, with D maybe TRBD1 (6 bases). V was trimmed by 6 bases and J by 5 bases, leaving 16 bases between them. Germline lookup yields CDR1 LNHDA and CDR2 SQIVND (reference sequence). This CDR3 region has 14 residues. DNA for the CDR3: TGTGCCAGTAGGGGACCGGGACACCGTACTGAAGCTTTCTTT. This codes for CASRGPGHRTEAFF.